The clone carrying this TCR beta chain has ten or more counts. Antigen: not known. The source of the sample is a study of CD8+CD57+ T cells in acquired aplastic anemia. For the study at large: Sorted CD4+ and CD8+ cells yielded roughly 3.4 ug of DNA on average. Healthy donor CD4+ samples were sequenced to a depth that averaged about 10.8 million reads. Overall study findings and caveats: Statistical testing detected no significant gap in CD8+ Simpson's diversity between patients and controls. Common to patients and controls were twenty-nine CD8+ CDR3 sequences.

The use of genomic DNA as template underpinned the TCR beta VDJ and CDR3 profiling. TCRdb reprocessed the reads with MiXCR, giving one entry per CDR3 protein. Among approximately 99,000 distinct CDR3 sequences listed, about half were seen once. The sequence was collected from a human donor in good health, serving as a control. The specimen sequenced was sorted CD4+, CD8+, or CD8+CD57+ T cells (not recorded which) from PBMCs.

The CDR3 DNA follows: TGTGCCAGCAGCGGAGGCGGCGGGGGGGCAATGAACACCGGGGAGCTGTTTTTT. As protein: CASSGGGGGAMNTGELFF. The rearrangement joins TRBV9 to TRBJ2-2; 9 nucleotides match TRBD2. Losses at the gene ends were 3 bases for V and 1 base for J; bases not matched to a gene: 10. The CDR3 runs to 18 residues. CDR1 and CDR2 from the germline V gene are SGDLS and YYNGEE.